Each of the 18 T cell receptor beta chains below was sequenced from the same sample in a study of T cell responses to AZD1222 COVID-19 vaccine. Method: immunoSEQ multiplex PCR; TCRdb's copy keeps in-frame clones and lacks some. The top ten hold roughly a third of the sample, which has over 20,000 clones, about nine tenths seen once. The sequences come from peripheral blood, collected 28 days after the second AZD1222 dose. The receptors stem from an adult who received the AZD1222 COVID-19 vaccine.

This rearrangement joins TRBV6-2 or TRBV6-3 to TRBJ2-7; 8 bases are a match to TRBD1. V was clipped by 4 bases and J by 4 bases; unmatched bases: 18. The CDR3 sequence is 18 residues long. The germline gives CDR1 MNHEY, CDR2 SVGEGT. Written as DNA, the CDR3 is TGTGCCAGCAGTTCCAACCTCAGGGGGCGAGAGGTCCGGTACGAGCAGTACTTC. As protein: CASSSNLRGREVRYEQYF.

The genes are TRBV12-3 or TRBV12-4 and TRBJ2-3, with D possibly being TRBD2 (6 bases). V shed 6 bases and J shed 7 bases, with 14 bases lying between them. The CDR3 consists of 13 residues. For the CDR3, the DNA is TGTGCCAGCAGGGGACCGGCGGGACATACGCAGTATTTT. Protein: CASRGPAGHTQYF.

The chain carries TRBV6-1 and TRBJ1-2; D remains unclear. Trimming removed 1 base at V and 4 bases at J, with 16 bases between. The V gene's germline CDR1 is MNHNS and CDR2 SASEGT. The CDR3 totals 16 residues. CDR3 coding DNA: TGTGCCAGCAGTGAAGTCAGAATCGCGAGCCTCTATGGCTACACCTTC. This encodes CASSEVRIASLYGYTF.

This chain uses TRBV28 with TRBJ2-2; 7 nucleotides match TRBD1. From germline, CDR1 is MDHEN and CDR2 SYDVKM. CDR3 length: 16 amino acids. Trimming took 6 bases from V and 4 from J; bases not matched to a gene: 11. CDR3 bases: TGTGCCAGCAGCCCCCCTACAGGGGCGGTCACCGGGGAGCTGTTTTTT. It translates to CASSPPTGAVTGELFF. The full variable domain, in which reference TRBV28 and TRBJ2-2 provide the parts outside the CDR3, is DVKVTQSSRYLVKRTGEKVFLECVQDMDHENMFWYRQDPGLGLRLIYFSYDVKMKEKGDIPEGYSVSREKKERFSLILESASTNQTSMYLCASSPPTGAVTGELFFGEGSRLTVL.

The chain links TRBV6-1 to TRBJ2-1, with TRBD2 matching over 12 bases. This CDR3 has 16 residues. Germline V gives CDR1 MNHNS, CDR2 SASEGT. The J segment lost 8 bases and the V segment lost 4 bases, leaving 9 bases of the junction unmatched. The CDR3 protein is CASSATTSGSWDEQFF. The DNA of the CDR3 is TGTGCCAGCAGTGCGACGACTAGCGGGAGTTGGGATGAGCAGTTCTTC.

The gene calls are TRBV9 and TRBJ2-2; D remains unclear. From germline, CDR1 is SGDLS and CDR2 YYNGEE. This CDR3 contains 13 residues. With 4 bases removed from V and 4 bases from J, the gap between germline ends came to 8 bases. CDR3 residues: CASSSRVTGELFF. For the CDR3, the DNA is TGTGCCAGCAGCTCCCGGGTCACCGGGGAGCTGTTTTTT.

V is TRBV9 and J is TRBJ1-3, with 8 bases lining up with TRBD1. Trimming took 6 bases from V and 4 from J; bases not matched to a gene: 12. Germline V CDR1 and CDR2: SGDLS, YYNGEE. This CDR3 is built from 16 residues. The DNA of the CDR3 is TGTGCCAGCACCCACGGACAGGGAGGGTGGGGAAACACCATATATTTT. Translated: CASTHGQGGWGNTIYF.

The J gene is TRBJ1-1, the V gene TRBV19, with unresolved D. Per germline, CDR1 LNHDA and CDR2 SQIVND (reference sequence). This CDR3 spans 13 amino acids. V was clipped by 3 bases and J by 0 bases, with 5 bases between them. CDR3 sequence (DNA): TGTGCCAGTAGTATTCGGATGAACACTGAAGCTTTCTTT. It encodes CASSIRMNTEAFF.

Only a few counts were recorded for this clone. This CDR3 is CASTRQSPITDTQYF. CDR3 nucleotide sequence: TGTGCCAGCACCAGACAATCCCCTATTACAGATACGCAGTATTTT. V and J are TRBV27 and TRBJ2-3; D remains unclear. V was cut by 7 bases and J by 3 bases, with 17 bases left in between. There are 15 residues in the CDR3. Germline lookup yields CDR1 MNHEY and CDR2 SMNVEV (reference sequence).

This chain uses TRBV5-1 with TRBJ1-1; D is undetermined. Trimming stripped 4 bases from V and 0 bases from J, with 4 bases between. CDR1 is SGHRS, CDR2 YFSETQ, per germline. The CDR3 sequence is 12 residues long. This CDR3 reads CASSRLNTEAFF. The CDR3 DNA reads as TGCGCCAGCAGCAGGTTGAACACTGAAGCTTTCTTT.

This clone was seen a single time. This chain uses TRBV5-1 with TRBJ1-4; TRBD1 is a possible D gene (5 bases). The CDR3 contains 15 residues. Germline lookup yields CDR1 SGHRS and CDR2 YFSETQ. Trimming shortened V by 6 bases and J by 5 bases, and 17 bases separated the two germline ends. CDR3 region: CASTLTGGENEKLFF. The CDR3 DNA sequence: TGCGCCAGCACCCTTACTGGGGGTGAGAATGAAAAACTGTTTTTT.

The V and J genes are TRBV27 and TRBJ1-1; no reliable D call. The CDR3 length is 14 residues. Germline loops: CDR1 MNHEY, CDR2 SMNVEV (reference sequence). The V end lost 8 bases, the J end lost 0 bases, and 13 bases lay between the germline ends. The CDR3 nucleotides are TGTGCCAGCGGAGGCGGGTATATGAACACTGAAGCTTTCTTT. It encodes CASGGGYMNTEAFF.

The chain joins TRBV28 to TRBJ2-6; 7 nucleotides align to TRBD1. The V and J ends lost 4 bases and 0 bases, in that order; junction bases with no gene match: 3. There are 16 residues in the CDR3. Per germline, CDR1 MDHEN and CDR2 SYDVKM. In DNA, the CDR3 is TGTGCCAGCAGTTATACAGGGGCCTCTGGGGCCAACGTCCTGACTTTC. Residues: CASSYTGASGANVLTF.

The chain combines TRBV4-2 with TRBJ1-1, with D unclear. V lost 0 bases and J lost 6, with 11 bases in between. The CDR3 is 14 amino acids. Germline loops: CDR1 LGHNA, CDR2 YNFKEQ. The CDR3 DNA reads TGTGCCAGCAGCCAAGATGAAGGTGTGGCTGAAGCTTTCTTT. Its protein is CASSQDEGVAEAFF.

CDR3 loop: CATSGTSSGYTF. DNA for the CDR3: TGTGCCACCAGCGGTACATCGTCTGGCTACACCTTC. The chain has TRBV15 and TRBJ1-2; D uncertain. The CDR3 loop spans 12 amino acids. In germline, CDR1 is LNHNV, CDR2 YYDKDF (reference sequence). V was trimmed by 5 bases and J by 7 bases, leaving 11 bases between them. The full variable domain, with the rest looked up from reference TRBV15 and TRBJ1-2, is DAMVIQNPRYQVTQFGKPVTLSCSQTLNHNVMYWYQQKSSQAPKLLFHYYDKDFNNEADTPDNFQSRRPNTSFCFLDIRSPGLGDTAMYLCATSGTSSGYTFGSGTRLTVV.

The CDR3 sequence: CASSHRGVSGGANVLTF. DNA for the CDR3: TGTGCCAGCAGCCACAGGGGGGTTAGTGGTGGGGCCAACGTCCTGACTTTC. The chain is built from TRBV3-1 (or the pseudogene TRBV3-2) and TRBJ2-6; D may be TRBD1 (7 bases). Germline loops: CDR1 LGHDT, CDR2 YNNKEL (reference sequence). This CDR3 has 17 amino acids. V dropped 3 bases and J dropped 3 bases, with 15 bases sitting between them.

The V call is TRBV11-2, the J call TRBJ1-1; D is unclear. The CDR3 loop spans 13 amino acids. V was clipped by 1 base and J by 1 base, with 4 bases between them. CDR1 is SGHAT, CDR2 FQNNGV, per germline. CDR3 DNA sequence: TGTGCCAGCAGCTTAGTCAGGAACACTGAAGCTTTCTTT. Amino acid sequence: CASSLVRNTEAFF. Complete variable domain (other parts from reference TRBV11-2 and TRBJ1-1): EAGVAQSPRYKIIEKRQSVAFWCNPISGHATLYWYQQILGQGPKLLIQFQNNGVVDDSQLPKDRFSAERLKGVDSTLKIQPAKLEDSAVYLCASSLVRNTEAFFGQGTRLTVV.

The chain has TRBV4-1 and TRBJ2-5; no firm D call. Between the trimmed V and J ends, which lost 5 bases and 5 bases, there was a span of 12 bases. Germline values: CDR1 MGHRA, CDR2 YSYEKL. This CDR3 comprises 13 residues. The CDR3 DNA is TGCGCCAGCAGCTTTCTAGAATCCGAGACCCAGTACTTC. Encoded protein: CASSFLESETQYF.